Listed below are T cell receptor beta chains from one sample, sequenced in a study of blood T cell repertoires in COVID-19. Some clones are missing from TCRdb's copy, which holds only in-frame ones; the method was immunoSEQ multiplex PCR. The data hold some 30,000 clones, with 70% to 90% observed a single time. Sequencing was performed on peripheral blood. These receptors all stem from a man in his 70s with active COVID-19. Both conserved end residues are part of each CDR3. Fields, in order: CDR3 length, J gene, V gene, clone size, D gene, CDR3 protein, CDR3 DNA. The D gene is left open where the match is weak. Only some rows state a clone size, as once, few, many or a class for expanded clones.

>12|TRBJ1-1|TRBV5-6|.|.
CASSLGVTEAFF
TGTGCCAGCAGCTTAGGGGTAACTGAAGCTTTCTTT
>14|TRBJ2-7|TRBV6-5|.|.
CASTKRSRLAEQYF
TGTGCCAGCACCAAGAGGTCCCGCCTGGCCGAGCAGTACTTC
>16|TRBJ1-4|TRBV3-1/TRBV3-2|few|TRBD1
CASSARGSMTNEKLFF
TGTGCCAGCAGCGCCAGGGGGAGCATGACTAATGAAAAACTGTTTTTT
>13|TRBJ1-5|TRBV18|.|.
CASSPVLFQPQHF
TGTGCCAGCTCACCAGTCTTGTTTCAGCCCCAGCATTTT
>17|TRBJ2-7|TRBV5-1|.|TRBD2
CASSFGLAGGPDYEQYF
TGCGCCAGCAGCTTCGGACTAGCGGGAGGGCCTGACTACGAGCAGTACTTC
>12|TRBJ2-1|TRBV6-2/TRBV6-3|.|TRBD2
CASSNAGGEQFF
TGTGCCAGCAGTAATGCGGGAGGCGAGCAGTTCTTC
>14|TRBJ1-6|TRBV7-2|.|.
CASSLRRYDSPLHF
TGTGCCAGCAGCTTAAGGAGGTACGATTCACCCCTCCACTTT
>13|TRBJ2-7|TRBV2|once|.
CASRTRLVEEQYF
TGTGCCAGCAGGACTAGGCTCGTGGAAGAGCAGTACTTC
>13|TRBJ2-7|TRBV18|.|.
CASSLKQGSEQYF
TGTGCCAGCTCACTTAAACAGGGATCTGAGCAGTACTTC
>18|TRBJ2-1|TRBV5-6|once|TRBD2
CASRSHRASGFSYNEQFF
TGTGCCAGCAGATCCCACAGGGCTAGCGGGTTTTCCTACAATGAGCAGTTCTTC
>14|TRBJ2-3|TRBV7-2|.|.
CASSLAGATDTQYF
TGTGCCAGCAGCTTAGCGGGAGCTACAGATACGCAGTATTTT
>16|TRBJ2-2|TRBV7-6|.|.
CASSSPMPGFVGELFF
TGTGCCAGCAGCTCTCCCATGCCAGGGTTCGTCGGGGAGCTGTTTTTT
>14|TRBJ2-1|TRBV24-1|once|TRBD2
CATSGTLAENEQFF
TGTGCCACCAGTGGCACACTAGCGGAGAATGAGCAGTTCTTC
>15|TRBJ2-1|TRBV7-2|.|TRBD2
CASSPPSGVYNEQFF
TGTGCCAGCAGCCCCCCTAGCGGGGTCTACAATGAGCAGTTCTTC
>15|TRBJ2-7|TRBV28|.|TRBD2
CASTARAGVVYEQYF
TGTGCCAGCACCGCTAGAGCGGGAGTAGTTTACGAGCAGTACTTC
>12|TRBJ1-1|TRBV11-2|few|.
CASSFQGTEAFF
TGTGCCAGCAGCTTTCAGGGAACTGAAGCTTTCTTT
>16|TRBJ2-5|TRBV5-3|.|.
CARSLAVRGEGETQYF
TGTGCCAGAAGCTTGGCGGTCCGGGGAGAAGGGGAGACCCAGTACTTC
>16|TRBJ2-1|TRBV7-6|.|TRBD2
CASSYPSGPTYNEQFF
TGTGCCAGCAGCTACCCTAGCGGGCCCACCTACAATGAGCAGTTCTTC
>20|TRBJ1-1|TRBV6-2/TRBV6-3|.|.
CASSYPYAAERGIYSTEAFF
TGTGCCAGCAGTTACCCATACGCGGCGGAACGGGGAATATATAGCACTGAAGCTTTCTTT
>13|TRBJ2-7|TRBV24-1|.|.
CATSDPDISEQYF
TGTGCCACCAGTGACCCGGACATATCCGAGCAGTACTTC
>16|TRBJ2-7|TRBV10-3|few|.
CAISESGYSSSYEQYF
TGTGCCATCAGTGAGTCTGGTTATTCCAGCTCCTACGAGCAGTACTTC
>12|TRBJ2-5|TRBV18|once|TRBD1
CASSPGQGAQYF
TGTGCCAGCTCCCCCGGACAGGGAGCCCAGTACTTC
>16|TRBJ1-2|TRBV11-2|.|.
CASSLRPRRASYGYTF
TGTGCCAGCAGCCTGCGGCCACGCAGGGCATCCTATGGCTACACCTTC
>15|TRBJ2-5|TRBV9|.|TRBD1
CASSSRTGGVETQYF
TGTGCCAGCAGCTCGCGGACAGGGGGCGTAGAGACCCAGTACTTC
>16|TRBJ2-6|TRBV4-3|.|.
CASSQESGSGANVLTF
TGCGCCAGCAGCCAAGAGTCGGGCTCTGGGGCCAACGTCCTGACTTTC
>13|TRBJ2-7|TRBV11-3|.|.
CASSLAHLDEQYF
TGTGCCAGCAGCTTAGCTCACCTAGACGAGCAGTACTTC
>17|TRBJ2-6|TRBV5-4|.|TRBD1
CASSAGQADSGANVLTF
TGTGCCAGCAGCGCCGGACAGGCGGACTCTGGGGCCAACGTCCTGACTTTC
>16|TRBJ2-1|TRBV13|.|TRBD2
CASSLEASGGYNEQFF
TGTGCCAGCAGCTTAGAGGCTAGCGGTGGGTACAATGAGCAGTTCTTC
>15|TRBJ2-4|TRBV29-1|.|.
CSVEGGVPAKNIQYF
TGCAGCGTTGAAGGGGGGGTACCGGCCAAAAACATTCAGTACTTC
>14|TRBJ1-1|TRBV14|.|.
CASSLTRGNTEAFF
TGTGCCAGCAGCCTTACCAGGGGAAACACTGAAGCTTTCTTT
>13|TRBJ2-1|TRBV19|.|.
CASSYRTYNEQFF
TGTGCCAGTAGTTACAGGACCTACAATGAGCAGTTCTTC
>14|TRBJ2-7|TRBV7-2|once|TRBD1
CASSRDRESHEQYF
TGTGCCAGCAGCCGGGACAGGGAGTCCCACGAGCAGTACTTC
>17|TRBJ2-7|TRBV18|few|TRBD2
CASSLRTLAGAPYEQYF
TGTGCCAGCTCACTCAGGACCTTAGCGGGAGCGCCCTACGAGCAGTACTTC
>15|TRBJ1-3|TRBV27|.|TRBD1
CASRGGTGGGNTIYF
TGTGCCAGCAGAGGTGGGACAGGGGGAGGAAACACCATATATTTT
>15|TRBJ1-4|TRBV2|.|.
CASSATGGTGEKLFF
TGTGCCAGCAGTGCCACAGGCGGTACTGGTGAAAAACTGTTTTTT
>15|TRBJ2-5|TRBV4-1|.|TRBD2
CASSQGLAGGETQYF
TGCGCCAGCAGCCAGGGACTAGCGGGAGGGGAGACCCAGTACTTC
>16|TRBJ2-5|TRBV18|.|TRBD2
CASSPLAGAGGETQYF
TGTGCCAGCTCACCTCTAGCGGGAGCGGGAGGAGAGACCCAGTACTTC
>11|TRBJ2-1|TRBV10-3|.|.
CAIGQKNEQFF
TGTGCCATCGGACAGAAGAATGAGCAGTTCTTC
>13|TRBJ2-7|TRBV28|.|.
CASTPIKPYEQYF
TGTGCCAGCACCCCTATCAAGCCCTACGAGCAGTACTTC
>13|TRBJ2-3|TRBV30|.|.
CAWSGTSGDTQYF
TGTGCCTGGAGTGGCACCAGTGGAGATACGCAGTATTTT
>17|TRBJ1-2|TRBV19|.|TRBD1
CASRLPGQGAEGYGYTF
TGTGCCAGTAGACTTCCGGGACAGGGGGCTGAGGGCTATGGCTACACCTTC
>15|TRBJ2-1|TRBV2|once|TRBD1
CASSEAGTDYNEQFF
TGTGCCAGCAGTGAAGCGGGGACAGATTACAATGAGCAGTTCTTC
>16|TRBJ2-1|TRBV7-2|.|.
CASSLVGGMGYNEQFF
TGTGCCAGCAGCTTAGTCGGGGGTATGGGCTACAATGAGCAGTTCTTC
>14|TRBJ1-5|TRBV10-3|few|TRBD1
CAISPRGRNQPQHF
TGTGCCATCAGTCCCAGGGGGCGGAATCAGCCCCAGCATTTT
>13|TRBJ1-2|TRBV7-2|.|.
CASSLGREGGYTF
TGTGCCAGCAGCTTAGGCAGGGAGGGTGGCTACACCTTC